The entry that follows covers one TCR beta chain sequence. Some clones are missing from TCRdb's copy, which holds only in-frame ones; the method was immunoSEQ multiplex PCR. The sample yields about 300,000 clones, approximately 84% seen once. The data were taken from a study of blood T cell repertoires in COVID-19. This CDR3 has 13 amino acids. Germline V CDR1 and CDR2: LNHDA, SQIVND (reference sequence). V was trimmed by 3 bases and J by 7 bases, leaving 9 bases between them. The receptor's source is a human donor with COVID-19, enrolled during active disease. The donor label of this sample is uncertain. This rearrangement joins TRBV19 to TRBJ2-2; perhaps TRBD2 as D (6 bases). Sequenced: peripheral blood. The CDR3 region is CASSMVEGGELFF. The DNA for the CDR3 is TGTGCCAGTAGTATGGTGGAGGGCGGGGAGCTGTTTTTT.